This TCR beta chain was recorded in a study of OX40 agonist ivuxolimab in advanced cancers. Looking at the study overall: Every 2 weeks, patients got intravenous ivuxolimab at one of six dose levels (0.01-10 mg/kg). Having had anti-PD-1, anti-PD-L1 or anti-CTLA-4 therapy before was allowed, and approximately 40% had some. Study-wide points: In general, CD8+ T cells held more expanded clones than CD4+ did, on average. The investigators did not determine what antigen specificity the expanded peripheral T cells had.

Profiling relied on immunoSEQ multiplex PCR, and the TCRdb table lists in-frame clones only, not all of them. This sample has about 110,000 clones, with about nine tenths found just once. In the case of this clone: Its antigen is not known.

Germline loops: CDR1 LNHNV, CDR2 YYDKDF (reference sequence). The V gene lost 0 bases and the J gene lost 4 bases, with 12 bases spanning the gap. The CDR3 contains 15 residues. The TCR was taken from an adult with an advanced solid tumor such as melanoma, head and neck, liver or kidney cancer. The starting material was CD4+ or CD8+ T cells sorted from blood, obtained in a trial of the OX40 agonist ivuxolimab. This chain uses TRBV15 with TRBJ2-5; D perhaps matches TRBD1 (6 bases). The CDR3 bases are TGTGCCACCAGCAGAGATCTTTTAGGGGGAGAGACCCAGTACTTC. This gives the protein CATSRDLLGGETQYF.